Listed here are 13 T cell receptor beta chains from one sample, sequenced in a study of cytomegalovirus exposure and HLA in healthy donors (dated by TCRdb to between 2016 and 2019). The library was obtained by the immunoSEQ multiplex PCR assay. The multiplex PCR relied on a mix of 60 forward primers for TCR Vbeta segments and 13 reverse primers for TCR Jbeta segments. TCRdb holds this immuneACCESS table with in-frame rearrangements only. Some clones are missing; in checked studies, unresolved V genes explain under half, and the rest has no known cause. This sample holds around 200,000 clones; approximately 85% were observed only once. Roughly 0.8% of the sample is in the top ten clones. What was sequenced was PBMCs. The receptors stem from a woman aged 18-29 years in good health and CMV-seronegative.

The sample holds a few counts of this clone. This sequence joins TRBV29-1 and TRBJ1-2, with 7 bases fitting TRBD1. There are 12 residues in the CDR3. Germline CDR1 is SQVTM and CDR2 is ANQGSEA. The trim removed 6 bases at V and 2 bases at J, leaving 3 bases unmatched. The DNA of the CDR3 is TGCAGCGTGGGACAGAAAAACTATGGCTACACCTTC. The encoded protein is CSVGQKNYGYTF.

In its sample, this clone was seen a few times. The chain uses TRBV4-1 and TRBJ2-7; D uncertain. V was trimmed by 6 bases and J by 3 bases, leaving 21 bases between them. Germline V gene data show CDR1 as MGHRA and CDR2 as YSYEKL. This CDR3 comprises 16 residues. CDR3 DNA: TGCGCCAGCAGGCGAAGAAGGAACAGTTCAGACTACGAGCAGTACTTC. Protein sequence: CASRRRRNSSDYEQYF.

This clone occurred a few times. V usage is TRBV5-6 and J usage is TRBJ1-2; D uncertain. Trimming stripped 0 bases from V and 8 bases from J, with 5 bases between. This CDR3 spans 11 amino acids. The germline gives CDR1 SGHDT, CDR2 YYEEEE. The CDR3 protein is CASSLVAGYTF. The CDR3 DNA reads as TGTGCCAGCAGCTTGGTGGCCGGCTACACCTTC.

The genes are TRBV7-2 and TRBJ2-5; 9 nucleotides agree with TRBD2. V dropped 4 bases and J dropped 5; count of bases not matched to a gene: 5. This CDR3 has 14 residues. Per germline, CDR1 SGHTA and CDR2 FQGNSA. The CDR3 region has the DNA TGTGCCAGCAGCTGGCTAAGCGGGGGGGAGACCCAGTACTTC. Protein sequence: CASSWLSGGETQYF.

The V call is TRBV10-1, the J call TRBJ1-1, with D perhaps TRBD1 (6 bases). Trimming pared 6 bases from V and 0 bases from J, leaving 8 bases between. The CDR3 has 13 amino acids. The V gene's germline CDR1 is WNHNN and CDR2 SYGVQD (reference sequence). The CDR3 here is CASSRGMNTEAFF. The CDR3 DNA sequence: TGCGCCAGCAGCAGGGGCATGAACACTGAAGCTTTCTTT.

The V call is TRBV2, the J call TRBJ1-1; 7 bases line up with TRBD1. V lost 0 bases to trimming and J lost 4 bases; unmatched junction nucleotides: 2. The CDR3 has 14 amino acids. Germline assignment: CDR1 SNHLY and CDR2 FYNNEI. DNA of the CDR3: TGTGCCAGCAGTGAAGCGCAGGGGGTCACTGAAGCTTTCTTT. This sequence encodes CASSEAQGVTEAFF.

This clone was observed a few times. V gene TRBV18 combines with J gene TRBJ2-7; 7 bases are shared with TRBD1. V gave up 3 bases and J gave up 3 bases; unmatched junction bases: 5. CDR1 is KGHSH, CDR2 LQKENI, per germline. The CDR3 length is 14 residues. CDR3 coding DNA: TGTGCCAGCTCACCCTGGGACAGCCTCTACGAGCAGTACTTC. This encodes CASSPWDSLYEQYF.

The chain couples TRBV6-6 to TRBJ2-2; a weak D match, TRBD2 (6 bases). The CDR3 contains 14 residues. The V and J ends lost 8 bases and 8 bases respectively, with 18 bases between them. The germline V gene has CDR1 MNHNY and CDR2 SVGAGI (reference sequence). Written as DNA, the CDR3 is TGTGCCAGCGAGACCCTAGCGTTCTCAGGGGAGCTGTTTTTT. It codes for CASETLAFSGELFF.

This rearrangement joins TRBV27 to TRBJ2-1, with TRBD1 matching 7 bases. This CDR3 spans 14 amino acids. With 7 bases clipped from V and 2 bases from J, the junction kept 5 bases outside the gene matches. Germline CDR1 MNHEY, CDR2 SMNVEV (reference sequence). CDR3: CASTQGGPYNEQFF. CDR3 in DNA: TGTGCCAGCACCCAAGGGGGCCCCTACAATGAGCAGTTCTTC.

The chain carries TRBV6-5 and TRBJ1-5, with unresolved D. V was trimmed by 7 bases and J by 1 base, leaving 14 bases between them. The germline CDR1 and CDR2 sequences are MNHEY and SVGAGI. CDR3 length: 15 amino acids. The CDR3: CASTYTGSSNQPQHF. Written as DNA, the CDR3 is TGTGCCAGCACCTACACGGGGTCGAGCAATCAGCCCCAGCATTTT.

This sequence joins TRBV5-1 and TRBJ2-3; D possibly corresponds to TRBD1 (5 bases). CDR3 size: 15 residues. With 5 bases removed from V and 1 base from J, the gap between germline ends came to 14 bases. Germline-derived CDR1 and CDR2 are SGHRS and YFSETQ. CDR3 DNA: TGCGCCAGCAGGACCTACACGACAGGCACAGATACGCAGTATTTT. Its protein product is CASRTYTTGTDTQYF. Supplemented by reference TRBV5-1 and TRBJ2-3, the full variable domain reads KAGVTQTPRYLIKTRGQQVTLSCSPISGHRSVSWYQQTPGQGLQFLFEYFSETQRNKGNFPGRFSGRQFSNSRSEMNVSTLELGDSALYLCASRTYTTGTDTQYFGPGTRLTVL.

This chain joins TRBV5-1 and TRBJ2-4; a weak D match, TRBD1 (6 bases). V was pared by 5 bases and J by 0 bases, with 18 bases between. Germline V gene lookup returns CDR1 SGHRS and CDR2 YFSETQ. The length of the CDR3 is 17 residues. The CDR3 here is CASSYKGETLAKNIQYF. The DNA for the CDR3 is TGCGCCAGCAGTTACAAGGGGGAAACACTAGCCAAAAACATTCAGTACTTC. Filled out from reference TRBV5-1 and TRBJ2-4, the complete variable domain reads KAGVTQTPRYLIKTRGQQVTLSCSPISGHRSVSWYQQTPGQGLQFLFEYFSETQRNKGNFPGRFSGRQFSNSRSEMNVSTLELGDSALYLCASSYKGETLAKNIQYFGAGTRLSVL.

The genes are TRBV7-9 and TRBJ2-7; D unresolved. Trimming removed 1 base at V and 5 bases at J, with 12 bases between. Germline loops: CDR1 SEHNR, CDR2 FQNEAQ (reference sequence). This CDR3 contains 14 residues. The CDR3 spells CASSLGSGLNEQYF. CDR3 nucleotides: TGTGCCAGCAGCTTAGGGTCGGGTTTGAACGAGCAGTACTTC.